This TCR beta chain came from a study of vaccination effects on CD4 cells after COVID-19. Study-wide background: Post-vaccine samples followed the second dose by a median of 72 days. The culture medium for over 1.5 million PBMC per well included roughly 10 IU/ml IL-2 and 8.5 to 10 ug/ml peptides.

CDR1 and CDR2 from the germline V gene are LGHDT and YNNKEL (reference sequence). V gave up 4 bases and J gave up 4 bases, with 19 bases separating them. This CDR3 is built from 16 residues. Remarks on this clone: Its specificity is unknown.

Whole-study findings and limits: Researchers reported few convalescent patients and no early post-infection timepoints in the study.

Sequencing used immunoSEQ multiplex PCR; TCRdb keeps in-frame clones, though not all of them. The table records around 40,000 clones, over 60% of them present only once. An approximately 10-day culture period preceded the isolation of CD4+ T cells. Each participant was given two doses of one vaccine (BNT162b2 or mRNA-1273). People in the vaccine group had not been infected with SARS-CoV-2 before, and their nucleocapsid antibodies were negative. Sequences were derived from CD4+ T cells from PBMCs cultured without peptide, sampled after COVID-19 vaccination. The V and J genes are TRBV3-1 (or the pseudogene TRBV3-2) and TRBJ2-5, with D possibly called TRBD1 or TRBD2 (6 bases each). The clonotype originates from a human donor who received a COVID-19 vaccine. This chain's CDR3 is CASSRPGAGAIETQYF. The CDR3 region has the DNA TGTGCCAGCAGCCGCCCGGGGGCAGGGGCCATAGAGACCCAGTACTTC.